These T cell receptor beta chains were read from a single sample in a study of T cell responses to AZD1222 COVID-19 vaccine. The data were produced by immunoSEQ multiplex PCR, yet TCRdb's version contains in-frame clones alone and is incomplete. The data hold tens of thousands of clones, with 65% to 85% observed a single time. The sequenced sample was peripheral blood, obtained on day 0 of MenACWY control vaccination. These TCRs come from an adult in good health. The CDR3 runs from the conserved cysteine through the conserved F or W. A D gene is named only where the DNA matches it firmly. Clone size is not always given. Where it is, it says once, few, many or a class for expanded clones.

d_call: -; clone_size: -; j_call: TRBJ2-1; v_call: TRBV5-1; cdr3_nt: TGCGCCAGCAGCTTGTTCAGGGGAGCCTCGGGAAATGAGCAGTTCTTC; cdr3_aa: CASSLFRGASGNEQFF
d_call: -; clone_size: -; j_call: TRBJ2-7; v_call: TRBV10-1; cdr3_nt: TGCGCCAGCAACGACCGTCTGGGCTACGAGCAGTACTTC; cdr3_aa: CASNDRLGYEQYF
d_call: -; clone_size: once; j_call: TRBJ1-2; v_call: TRBV3-1/TRBV3-2; cdr3_nt: TGTGCCAGCAGCCTCGGAGGACGGAGTAACTATGGCTACACCTTC; cdr3_aa: CASSLGGRSNYGYTF
d_call: TRBD1; clone_size: -; j_call: TRBJ1-1; v_call: TRBV19; cdr3_nt: TGTGCCAGTAGTACCCTACAGGGGAGAACTGAAGCTTTCTTT; cdr3_aa: CASSTLQGRTEAFF
d_call: -; clone_size: -; j_call: TRBJ1-1; v_call: TRBV11-2; cdr3_nt: TGTGCCAGCAGCTTAGTTAGGGCTTTCTTT; cdr3_aa: CASSLVRAFF
d_call: -; clone_size: -; j_call: TRBJ2-7; v_call: TRBV15; cdr3_nt: TGTGCCACCAGCAGAGGGGGACACCTCTACGAGCAGTACTTC; cdr3_aa: CATSRGGHLYEQYF
d_call: TRBD1; clone_size: -; j_call: TRBJ1-3; v_call: TRBV11-3; cdr3_nt: TGTGCCAGCAGCTTAGGGGACAGGGCCTCCCCGGGAAACACCATATATTTT; cdr3_aa: CASSLGDRASPGNTIYF
d_call: -; clone_size: -; j_call: TRBJ1-2; v_call: TRBV3-1/TRBV3-2; cdr3_nt: TGTGCCAGCAGCTCCCGGGAGCTGAAACCATCCTACACCTTC; cdr3_aa: CASSSRELKPSYTF
d_call: -; clone_size: once; j_call: TRBJ1-2; v_call: TRBV7-9; cdr3_nt: TGTGCCAGCAGCTTCGACAGTCATGGCTACACCTTC; cdr3_aa: CASSFDSHGYTF
d_call: -; clone_size: many; j_call: TRBJ1-2; v_call: TRBV6-1; cdr3_nt: TGTGCCAGCAATGAAGGGCTAAACTATGGCTACACCTTC; cdr3_aa: CASNEGLNYGYTF
d_call: -; clone_size: -; j_call: TRBJ1-3; v_call: TRBV7-6; cdr3_nt: TGTGCCAGCAGCCCTCTCGGGCCTGGAAACACCATATATTTT; cdr3_aa: CASSPLGPGNTIYF
d_call: -; clone_size: -; j_call: TRBJ2-7; v_call: TRBV28; cdr3_nt: TGTGCCAGCAGTGTGACGGTCTACGAGCAGTACTTC; cdr3_aa: CASSVTVYEQYF
d_call: -; clone_size: few; j_call: TRBJ1-2; v_call: TRBV18; cdr3_nt: TGTGCCAGCTCACCACCCCAGGGGATCGGTGGCTACACCTTC; cdr3_aa: CASSPPQGIGGYTF
d_call: -; clone_size: -; j_call: TRBJ1-6; v_call: TRBV6-5; cdr3_nt: TGTGCCACCCAAGTGCCAGGGGATAATTCACCCCTCCACTTT; cdr3_aa: CATQVPGDNSPLHF
d_call: -; clone_size: -; j_call: TRBJ1-1; v_call: TRBV30; cdr3_nt: TGTGCCTGGAGTGCACAGGTGGTTGCTTTCTTT; cdr3_aa: CAWSAQVVAFF
d_call: -; clone_size: -; j_call: TRBJ1-2; v_call: TRBV19; cdr3_nt: TGTGCCAGTAGTATCCCCCCGGGCAGGGGCGGTAACTATGGCTACACCTTC; cdr3_aa: CASSIPPGRGGNYGYTF
d_call: -; clone_size: -; j_call: TRBJ1-2; v_call: TRBV20-1; cdr3_nt: TGCAGTGCTAGTCCCCTGACAGAATCCTATGGCTACACCTTC; cdr3_aa: CSASPLTESYGYTF
d_call: TRBD2; clone_size: few; j_call: TRBJ2-1; v_call: TRBV19; cdr3_nt: TGTGCCAGTAGACTAGCGTATGAGCAGTTCTTC; cdr3_aa: CASRLAYEQFF
d_call: TRBD2; clone_size: -; j_call: TRBJ2-1; v_call: TRBV6-5; cdr3_nt: TGTGCCAGCACTTCTAGCGGGGCAACCTACAATGAGCAGTTCTTC; cdr3_aa: CASTSSGATYNEQFF
d_call: TRBD1; clone_size: once; j_call: TRBJ1-3; v_call: TRBV25-1; cdr3_nt: TGTGCCAGCAGCTTAGGACAGGGGGGTAACACCATATATTTT; cdr3_aa: CASSLGQGGNTIYF
d_call: TRBD1; clone_size: -; j_call: TRBJ1-1; v_call: TRBV6-2/TRBV6-3; cdr3_nt: TGTGCCAGCAGTTTCACAGGGGCGAAGATGAACACTGAAGCTTTCTTT; cdr3_aa: CASSFTGAKMNTEAFF
d_call: -; clone_size: -; j_call: TRBJ1-6; v_call: TRBV5-4; cdr3_nt: TGTGCCAGCAGCTACAAGACGGCTAATTCACCCCTCCACTTT; cdr3_aa: CASSYKTANSPLHF
d_call: TRBD1; clone_size: once; j_call: TRBJ2-1; v_call: TRBV27; cdr3_nt: TGTGCCAGCAAACCCTGGGGGACAGGGGAGTCCAATGAGCAGTTCTTC; cdr3_aa: CASKPWGTGESNEQFF
d_call: -; clone_size: few; j_call: TRBJ1-5; v_call: TRBV19; cdr3_nt: TGTGCCAGTAGAGTACAGGGCGATCAGCCCCAGCATTTT; cdr3_aa: CASRVQGDQPQHF
d_call: TRBD2; clone_size: -; j_call: TRBJ2-1; v_call: TRBV10-3; cdr3_nt: TGTGCCATCAGCCGAAGCGGGAGCAATGAGCAGTTCTTC; cdr3_aa: CAISRSGSNEQFF
d_call: -; clone_size: -; j_call: TRBJ2-7; v_call: TRBV30; cdr3_nt: TGTGCCTGGAGTGTTCTAAGGAGGGTCCACGAGCAGTACTTC; cdr3_aa: CAWSVLRRVHEQYF
d_call: TRBD2; clone_size: -; j_call: TRBJ2-1; v_call: TRBV6-5; cdr3_nt: TGTGCCAGCAGTTACGGGAGGGGCAATGAGCAGTTCTTC; cdr3_aa: CASSYGRGNEQFF